The clone carrying this T cell receptor beta chain was detected only once. This entry comes from a study of shared clonotypes between healthy human individuals. At the level of the study: Each donor's CD8 memory used one plate, CD8 naive two, each CD4 subset three.

The CDR3 spans 12 residues. Trimming took 5 bases from V and 8 from J, leaving 12 bases between them. From germline, CDR1 is SGHAT and CDR2 FQNNGV. The material for each subset, its genomic DNA, was split evenly across several immunoSEQ plates. Data came from immunoSEQ multiplex PCR; TCRdb stores just in-frame clones and leaves some out. This table holds approximately 1,500,000 clones, 95% to 99% found once. This TCR was recovered from a man aged 30 to 45 in good health. The sequencing sample was made of naive CD4+ T cells sorted from blood. Subset of the sample: CD45RA+ positively selected. The J gene is TRBJ1-2, the V gene TRBV11-2; D unresolved. Here the CDR3 DNA reads TGTGCCAGCAGCCCCTACGATATGGGCTACACCTTC. Translation gives CASSPYDMGYTF. Full variable domain (remainder filled in from reference TRBV11-2 and TRBJ1-2): EAGVAQSPRYKIIEKRQSVAFWCNPISGHATLYWYQQILGQGPKLLIQFQNNGVVDDSQLPKDRFSAERLKGVDSTLKIQPAKLEDSAVYLCASSPYDMGYTFGSGTRLTVV.